These 26 T cell receptor beta chains came from one sample sequenced in a study of shared clonotypes between healthy human individuals. The data were produced by immunoSEQ multiplex PCR, yet TCRdb's version contains in-frame clones alone and is incomplete. The sample includes 1.5 million to 1.9 million clones, around 98% of them seen just once. Sequenced: naive CD4+ T cells sorted from blood. Subset in this sample: CD45RA+ positively selected. These receptors came from a man aged 25-45 years in good health.

The genes are TRBV9 and TRBJ2-2; 9 bases map to TRBD2. This CDR3 is 19 amino acids long. The V gene end was trimmed by 3 bases and the J gene end by 2 bases; junction bases not matched to a gene: 14. Germline CDR1 and CDR2: SGDLS and YYNGEE. CDR3 coding DNA: TGTGCCAGCAGCGCTACCCGCGGGAGGGCCGGGGTAAACACCGGGGAGCTGTTTTTT. It codes for CASSATRGRAGVNTGELFF.

This clone came up once. The rearrangement joins TRBV5-4 to TRBJ2-3; TRBD2 matches 12 bases. The junction had 5 bases not matched to a gene; V was cut back by 4 bases and J by 2 bases. The CDR3 is 16 residues long. Germline V gives CDR1 SGHNT, CDR2 YYREEE (reference sequence). In nucleotides, the CDR3 is TGTGCCAGCAGCCCTAGACTAGCGGGAGTCACAGATACGCAGTATTTT. Protein sequence: CASSPRLAGVTDTQYF.

The chain has TRBV19 and TRBJ1-2, with D hard to call. The CDR3 covers 13 residues. Deletions cut 5 bases from V and 7 bases from J, with 14 bases between. The germline gives CDR1 LNHDA, CDR2 SQIVND (reference sequence). This CDR3 reads CASSPDHLRGYTF. CDR3 in DNA: TGTGCCAGTAGTCCGGACCATCTCCGTGGCTACACCTTC. Full variable domain (rest looked up from reference TRBV19 and TRBJ1-2): DGGITQSPKYLFRKEGQNVTLSCEQNLNHDAMYWYRQDPGQGLRLIYYSQIVNDFQKGDIAEGYSVSREKKESFPLTVTSAQKNPTAFYLCASSPDHLRGYTFGSGTRLTVV.

The V gene is TRBV10-2, the J gene TRBJ1-4; D remains ambiguous. The V end was cut by 7 bases, the J end by 1 base, with 13 bases between. This CDR3 is 15 amino acids long. Germline V gene sequence: CDR1 WSHSY, CDR2 SAAADI. The CDR3 coding sequence is TGCGCCAGCAAATCGGAGGGCATAACTAATGAAAAACTGTTTTTT. Amino acids: CASKSEGITNEKLFF.

The CDR3: CASSNGQPTQETQYF. The CDR3 DNA reads as TGTGCCAGCAGCAATGGACAGCCGACCCAAGAGACCCAGTACTTC. This rearrangement joins TRBV5-5 to TRBJ2-5, with D possibly TRBD1 on 6 matching bases. V was trimmed by 4 bases and J by 1 base, leaving 14 bases between them. Germline CDR1 reads SGHKS; CDR2 reads YYEKEE (reference sequence). The CDR3 covers 15 residues.

The chain joins TRBV18 to TRBJ2-5; 7 bases are a match to TRBD2. Germline assignment: CDR1 KGHSH and CDR2 LQKENI. The CDR3 contains 14 residues. The V and J ends lost 2 bases and 5 bases, in that order; junction bases with no gene match: 5. CDR3 sequence: CASSPATSMETQYF. CDR3 DNA: TGTGCCAGCTCACCAGCGACTAGCATGGAGACCCAGTACTTC.

The V and J genes are TRBV6-5 and TRBJ2-7; no definite D call. Germline V lookup: CDR1 MNHEY, CDR2 SVGAGI. The CDR3 loop spans 15 amino acids. V was clipped by 3 bases and J by 0 bases, with 12 bases between them. CDR3 residues: CASSYGYSSSYEQYF. The CDR3 region has the DNA TGTGCCAGCAGTTATGGGTATTCCAGCTCCTACGAGCAGTACTTC.

The chain employs TRBV7-2 and TRBJ2-7; 8 nucleotides align to TRBD2. J lost 2 bases, V lost 8 bases, and 5 bases had no gene match. Germline V CDR1 and CDR2: SGHTA, FQGNSA. This CDR3 has 13 residues. Here the CDR3 DNA reads TGTGCCAGCCAAACTAGCGGAGCCTACGAGCAGTACTTC. As protein: CASQTSGAYEQYF.

This chain links TRBV4-2 with TRBJ2-1; D unresolved. Germline V gene data show CDR1 as LGHNA and CDR2 as YNFKEQ. The CDR3 is 16 residues long. Between the trimmed V and J ends, which lost 3 bases and 1 base, there was a span of 13 bases. The CDR3 loop reads CASSQSGPLSYNEQFF. For the CDR3, the DNA is TGTGCCAGCAGCCAGTCCGGGCCCCTATCCTACAATGAGCAGTTCTTC.

This clone appeared a single time. J is TRBJ1-5 and V is TRBV27, with D possibly matching TRBD1 (5 bases). This CDR3 is built from 15 residues. V was cut by 2 bases and J by 3 bases, with 11 bases left in between. Germline lookup yields CDR1 MNHEY and CDR2 SMNVEV (reference sequence). DNA of the CDR3: TGTGCCAGCAGTTTACACGCAGGGCCCAATCAGCCCCAGCATTTT. It translates to CASSLHAGPNQPQHF.

V and J are TRBV28 and TRBJ2-7, with D possibly being TRBD1 or TRBD2 (5 bases each). Per germline, CDR1 MDHEN and CDR2 SYDVKM. The CDR3 is made up of 16 amino acids. V was cut by 6 bases and J by 3 bases, with 21 bases left in between. CDR3 region: CASSLTTGRSDYEQYF. The CDR3 DNA is TGTGCCAGCAGCCTAACAACGGGACGGAGTGACTACGAGCAGTACTTC.

The chain combines TRBV10-3 with TRBJ2-1; 7 nucleotides align to TRBD2. The ends lost 5 bases at V and 2 bases at J; junction bases unmatched: 6. The germline gives CDR1 ENHRY, CDR2 SYGVKD. The CDR3 runs 15 residues. The CDR3 loop is CAISSAGVTYNEQFF. CDR3 sequence (DNA): TGTGCCATCAGTTCCGCGGGAGTAACCTACAATGAGCAGTTCTTC.

CDR3 DNA: TGTGCCAGCAGCTTTAGCAATCAGCCCCAGCATTTT. It codes for CASSFSNQPQHF. This chain connects TRBV5-6 to TRBJ1-5, with D uncertain. With 2 bases removed from V and 0 bases from J, the gap between germline ends came to 0 bases. Germline V CDR1 and CDR2: SGHDT, YYEEEE. This CDR3 is 12 amino acids long.

This rearrangement joins TRBV5-6 to TRBJ2-1; no clear D. V gave up 2 bases and J gave up 12 bases, with 15 bases separating them. Per the germline V gene, CDR1 is SGHDT and CDR2 is YYEEEE. This CDR3 region has 13 residues. As DNA, the CDR3 is TGTGCCAGCAGCTTCCTCAGATCGACGGGGCAGTTCTTC. It translates to CASSFLRSTGQFF.

This chain connects TRBV4-1 to TRBJ2-3; TRBD2 agrees at 10 bases. Germline V CDR1 and CDR2: MGHRA, YSYEKL. The CDR3 length is 16 residues. The J segment lost 2 bases and the V segment lost 4 bases, leaving 6 bases of the junction unmatched. In DNA form, the CDR3 reads TGCGCCAGCAGCCTCCTGACTAGCGGGCACACAGATACGCAGTATTTT. Translating it yields CASSLLTSGHTDTQYF.

This rearrangement joins TRBV29-1 to TRBJ1-3, with 7 bases that match TRBD1. The CDR3 runs 14 residues. From germline, CDR1 is SQVTM and CDR2 ANQGSEA. The V gene end was trimmed by 5 bases and the J gene end by 2 bases; junction bases not matched to a gene: 6. The CDR3 sequence is CSVLGQRAGNTIYF. The CDR3 DNA reads TGCAGCGTTTTGGGACAGAGAGCTGGAAACACCATATATTTT.

The V and J genes are TRBV28 and TRBJ1-4; TRBD1 aligns across 7 bases. This CDR3 has 15 residues. The germline CDR1 and CDR2 sequences are MDHEN and SYDVKM. J was trimmed by 7 bases and V by 2 bases; bases with no gene match: 7. CDR3 sequence reads: CASSLPTGPVEKLFF. DNA of the CDR3: TGTGCCAGCAGTTTACCGACAGGGCCGGTTGAAAAACTGTTTTTT.

The chain links TRBV10-2 to TRBJ1-3; unclear D gene. CDR3 length: 15 amino acids. The ends were cut back, 6 bases at V and 0 bases at J, with 12 bases in the middle. Germline V gives CDR1 WSHSY, CDR2 SAAADI. This CDR3 is CASRGWAASGNTIYF. CDR3 in DNA: TGCGCCAGCAGGGGGTGGGCAGCCTCTGGAAACACCATATATTTT.

This clone was counted once. The V gene is TRBV14, the J gene TRBJ2-7; D gene uncertain. The germline V gene has CDR1 SGHDN and CDR2 FVKESK. The CDR3 has 14 amino acids. The ends were cut back, 5 bases at V and 3 bases at J, with 14 bases in the middle. The CDR3 sequence is CASSARTDFYEQYF. For the CDR3, the DNA is TGTGCCAGCAGCGCCCGGACCGATTTCTACGAGCAGTACTTC.

The chain carries TRBV10-3 and TRBJ2-3; D gene uncertain. CDR1 and CDR2 from the germline V gene are ENHRY and SYGVKD. CDR3 size: 13 residues. V shed 6 bases and J shed 0 bases, with 7 bases lying between them. CDR3 in amino acids: CAIRGPSTDTQYF. CDR3 DNA sequence: TGTGCCATCAGAGGGCCTAGCACAGATACGCAGTATTTT.

A single count supports this clone. The chain joins TRBV28 to TRBJ1-3; D call uncertain. The CDR3 runs 14 residues. V was clipped by 5 bases and J by 1 base, with 9 bases between them. CDR1 is MDHEN, CDR2 SYDVKM, per germline. CDR3: CASSQLESGNTIYF. CDR3 coding DNA: TGTGCCAGCAGTCAACTTGAATCTGGAAACACCATATATTTT.

J is TRBJ2-2 and V is TRBV2; D not resolved. V lost 7 bases and J lost 2, with 14 bases in between. Germline lookup yields CDR1 SNHLY and CDR2 FYNNEI. CDR3 length equals 15 residues. CDR3 in DNA: TGTGCCAGCAAACAAAGGAGTTCTAACACCGGGGAGCTGTTTTTT. As protein: CASKQRSSNTGELFF. Combining the CDR3 with reference TRBV2 and TRBJ2-2 gives the whole variable domain EPEVTQTPSHQVTQMGQEVILRCVPISNHLYFYWYRQILGQKVEFLVSFYNNEISEKSEIFDDQFSVERPDGSNFTLKIRSTKLEDSAMYFCASKQRSSNTGELFFGEGSRLTVL.

The chain joins TRBV19 to TRBJ2-2; D perhaps matches TRBD1 (5 bases). The V and J ends lost 6 bases and 4 bases respectively, with 9 bases between them. Germline assignment: CDR1 LNHDA and CDR2 SQIVND (reference sequence). This CDR3 has 13 amino acids. The CDR3 coding sequence is TGTGCCAGTAGGTACAGGAGCACCGGGGAGCTGTTTTTT. Translated: CASRYRSTGELFF.

The DNA for the CDR3 is TGTGCCAGCAGTTTCAATCCGCACAAGGCTGGGGAGCAGTACTTC. Protein: CASSFNPHKAGEQYF. The chain couples TRBV27 to TRBJ2-7; D not certain. V was pared by 3 bases and J by 7 bases, with 19 bases between. The CDR3 is made up of 15 amino acids. Germline CDR1 and CDR2: MNHEY and SMNVEV (reference sequence).

The chain recombines TRBV18 with TRBJ2-7; D gene unclear. Looked up from germline, CDR1 is KGHSH and CDR2 is LQKENI. Deletions cut 2 bases from V and 3 bases from J, with 11 bases between. The CDR3 is 14 amino acids. The CDR3 DNA reads as TGTGCCAGCTCACCAGAGACGGGCGGCTACGAGCAGTACTTC. This translates into CASSPETGGYEQYF.

The chain has TRBV18 and TRBJ2-3, with 7 bases aligning to TRBD2. The ends lost 8 bases at V and 3 bases at J; junction bases unmatched: 8. The CDR3 contains 14 residues. Per the germline V gene, CDR1 is KGHSH and CDR2 is LQKENI. CDR3 nucleotides: TGTGCCAGCCGGGTGGCTAGCGGTACAGATACGCAGTATTTT. Encoded protein: CASRVASGTDTQYF.